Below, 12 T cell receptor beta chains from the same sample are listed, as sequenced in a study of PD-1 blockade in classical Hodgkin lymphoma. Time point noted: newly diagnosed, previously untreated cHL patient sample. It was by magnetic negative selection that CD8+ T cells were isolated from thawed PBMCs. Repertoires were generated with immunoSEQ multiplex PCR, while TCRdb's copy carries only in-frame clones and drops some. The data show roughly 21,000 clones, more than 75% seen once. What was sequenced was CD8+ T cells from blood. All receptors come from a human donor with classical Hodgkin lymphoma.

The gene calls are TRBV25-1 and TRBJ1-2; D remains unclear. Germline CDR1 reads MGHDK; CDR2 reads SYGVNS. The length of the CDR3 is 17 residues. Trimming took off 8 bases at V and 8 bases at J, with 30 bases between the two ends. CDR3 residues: CASPKLHRLREGEGYTF. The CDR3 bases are TGTGCCAGCCCAAAACTCCACCGGCTTAGGGAGGGAGAAGGCTACACCTTC.

In DNA form, the CDR3 reads TGTGCCAGCTCACCACCGTGGGACGGGCCAGAAAAACTGTTTTTT. Translating it yields CASSPPWDGPEKLFF. This sequence joins TRBV18 and TRBJ1-4; possible D gene TRBD1, 5 bases. This CDR3 is built from 15 residues. Germline V gene data show CDR1 as KGHSH and CDR2 as LQKENI. Trimming took off 0 bases at V and 8 bases at J, with 13 bases between the two ends.

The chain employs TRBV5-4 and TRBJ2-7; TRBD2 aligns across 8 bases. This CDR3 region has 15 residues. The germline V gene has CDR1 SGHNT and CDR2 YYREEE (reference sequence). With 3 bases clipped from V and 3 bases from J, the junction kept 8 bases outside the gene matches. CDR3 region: CASSYAGGQSYEQYF. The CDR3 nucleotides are TGTGCCAGCAGCTACGCGGGAGGTCAGAGCTACGAGCAGTACTTC.

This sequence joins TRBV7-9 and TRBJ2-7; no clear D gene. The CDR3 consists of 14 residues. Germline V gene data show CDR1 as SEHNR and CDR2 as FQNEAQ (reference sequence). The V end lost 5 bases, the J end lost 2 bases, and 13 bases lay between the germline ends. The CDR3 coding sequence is TGTGCCAGCAGCCCCCCAAGTCGTACCTACGAGCAGTACTTC. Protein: CASSPPSRTYEQYF.

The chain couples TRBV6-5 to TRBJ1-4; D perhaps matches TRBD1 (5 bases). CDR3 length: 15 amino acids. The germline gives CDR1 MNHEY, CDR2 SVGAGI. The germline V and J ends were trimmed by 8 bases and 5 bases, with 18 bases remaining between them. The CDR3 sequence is CASGVSRDPNEKLFF. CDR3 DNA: TGTGCCAGCGGTGTCTCCCGGGACCCAAATGAAAAACTGTTTTTT.

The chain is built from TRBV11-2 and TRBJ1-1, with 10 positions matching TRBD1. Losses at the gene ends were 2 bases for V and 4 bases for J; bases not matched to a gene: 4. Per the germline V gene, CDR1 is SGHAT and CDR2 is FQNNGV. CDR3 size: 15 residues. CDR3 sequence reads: CASSLPTGGFTEAFF. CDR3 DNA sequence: TGTGCCAGCAGCTTACCGACAGGGGGCTTCACTGAAGCTTTCTTT.

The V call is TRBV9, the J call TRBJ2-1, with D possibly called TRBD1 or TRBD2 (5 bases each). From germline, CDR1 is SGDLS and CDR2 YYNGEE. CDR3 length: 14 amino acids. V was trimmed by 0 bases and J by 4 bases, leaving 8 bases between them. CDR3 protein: CASSVGGGYNEQFF. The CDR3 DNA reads TGTGCCAGCAGCGTAGGTGGGGGTTACAATGAGCAGTTCTTC.

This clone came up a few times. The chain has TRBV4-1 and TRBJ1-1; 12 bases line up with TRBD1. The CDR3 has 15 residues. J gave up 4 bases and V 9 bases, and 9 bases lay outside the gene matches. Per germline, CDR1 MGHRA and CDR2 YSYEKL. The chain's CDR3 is CASLRDRGPPTEAFF. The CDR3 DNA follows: TGCGCCAGTCTCCGGGACAGGGGGCCCCCCACTGAAGCTTTCTTT.

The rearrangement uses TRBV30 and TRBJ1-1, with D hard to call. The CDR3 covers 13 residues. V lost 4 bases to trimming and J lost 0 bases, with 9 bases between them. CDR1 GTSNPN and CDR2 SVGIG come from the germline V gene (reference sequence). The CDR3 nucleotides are TGTGCCTGGACTACAGTCATGAACACTGAAGCTTTCTTT. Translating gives CAWTTVMNTEAFF.

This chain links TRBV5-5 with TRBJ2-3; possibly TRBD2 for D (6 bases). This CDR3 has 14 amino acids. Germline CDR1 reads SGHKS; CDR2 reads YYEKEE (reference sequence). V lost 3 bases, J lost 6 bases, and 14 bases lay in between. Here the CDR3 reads CASSSGLPRDTQYF. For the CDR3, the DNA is TGTGCCAGCAGCTCGGGACTCCCGAGGGATACGCAGTATTTT. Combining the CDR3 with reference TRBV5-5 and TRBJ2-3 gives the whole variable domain DAGVTQSPTHLIKTRGQQVTLRCSPISGHKSVSWYQQVLGQGPQFIFQYYEKEERGRGNFPDRFSARQFPNYSSELNVNALLLGDSALYLCASSSGLPRDTQYFGPGTRLTVL.

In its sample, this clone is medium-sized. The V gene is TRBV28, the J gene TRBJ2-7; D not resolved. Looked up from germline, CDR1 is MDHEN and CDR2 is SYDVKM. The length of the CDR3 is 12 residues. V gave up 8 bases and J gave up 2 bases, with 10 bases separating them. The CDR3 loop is CASGWDAYEQYF. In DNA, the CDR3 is TGTGCCAGCGGGTGGGATGCCTACGAGCAGTACTTC.

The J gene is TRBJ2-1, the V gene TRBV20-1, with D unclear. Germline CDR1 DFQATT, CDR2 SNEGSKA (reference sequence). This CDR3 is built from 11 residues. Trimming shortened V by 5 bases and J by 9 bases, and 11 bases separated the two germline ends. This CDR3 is CSAHIFVEQFF. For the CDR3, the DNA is TGCAGTGCTCACATTTTTGTTGAGCAGTTCTTC.